This T cell receptor (beta chain) was captured in a study of beta chain features in type 1 diabetes. Findings and caveats of the study: All four CD4+ subsets of Type 1 diabetes patients contained TCRB CDR3s that were moderately but significantly shorter.

Of the isolated RNA, all was reverse transcribed, and so the sequenced material was expressed TCRB transcripts. Clones were read by immunoSEQ multiplex PCR, and TCRdb kept only the in-frame ones, dropping some. The sample lists about 710,000 clones; about 14% were seen once. This clone was observed a handful of times. The antigen is unknown. V was pared by 0 bases and J by 7 bases, with 6 bases of the junction left unmatched. The CDR3 totals 16 residues. Germline loops: CDR1 MNHEY, CDR2 SVGAGI. The TCR was taken from a man aged 18 to 35 with type 1 diabetes. The specimen sequenced was naive CD4+ T cells from blood. The genes are TRBV6-5 and TRBJ2-1, with 10 bases identical to TRBD2. The CDR3 DNA follows: TGTGCCAGCAGTTACTCGAGTAGCGGGAGGAGGAATGAGCAGTTCTTC. This sequence encodes CASSYSSSGRRNEQFF.